This paragraph reports one T cell receptor beta chain. The antigen it binds to is not known. No base quality information exists; no much larger clone differs at one position. The data belong to a study of PD-1 and CTLA-4 blockade in melanoma (dated by TCRdb to 2020 to 2023). Background on the whole study: In patients with melanoma, the researchers looked at the effects of CTLA-4 blockade versus PD-1 blockade on the CD8 T cell response that was melanoma-reactive.

Receptors were amplified or captured by the immunoSEQ multiplex PCR assay. TCRdb provides this immuneACCESS table in a form limited to in-frame rearrangements. Some clones are lacking; in checked studies, under half of them reflect an unresolved V gene, and why the rest are absent is not known. The sample contains 30,000 or so clones, roughly 90% of them found a single time. The ten largest make up over 8.5% of the sample. This sample comprised CD8+ T cells from peripheral blood, obtained from a patient given anti-PD-1 treatment. The clonotype was recovered from a human donor with melanoma.

The base sequence is TGTGCCAGCATCCCCACCAAGGGCTTTTCGGCCACTGAAGCTTTCTTT. This sequence encodes CASIPTKGFSATEAFF. This receptor chain uses TRBV28 and TRBJ1-1, with the D gene not clear enough to name. The germline V gene yields MDHEN for CDR1 and SYDVKM for CDR2. Trimming costs V 7 bases and J 4 bases, and their ends lie 22 bases apart. The CDR3 has 16 amino acids, counting the end cysteine and phenylalanine. The kept DNA is CDR3 alone, 48 bases in frame from the first base.